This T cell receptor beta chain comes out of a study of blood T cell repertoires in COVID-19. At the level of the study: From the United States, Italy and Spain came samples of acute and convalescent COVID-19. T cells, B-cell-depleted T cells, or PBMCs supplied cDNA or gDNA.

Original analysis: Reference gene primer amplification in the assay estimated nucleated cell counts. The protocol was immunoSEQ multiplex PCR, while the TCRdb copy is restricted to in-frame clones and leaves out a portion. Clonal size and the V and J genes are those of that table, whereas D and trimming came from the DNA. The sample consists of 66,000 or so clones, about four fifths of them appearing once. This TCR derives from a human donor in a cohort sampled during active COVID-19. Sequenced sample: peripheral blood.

The CDR3 sequence: CASSPEDGLRQQYF. CDR3 DNA sequence: TGTGCCAGCAGCCCGGAGGACGGACTACGCCAGCAGTACTTC. The V gene is TRBV5-6, the J gene TRBJ2-7; the D gene is possibly TRBD2 (6 bases). CDR3 size: 14 residues. Germline lookup yields CDR1 SGHDT and CDR2 YYEEEE. V was cut by 4 bases and J by 8 bases, with 19 bases left in between.